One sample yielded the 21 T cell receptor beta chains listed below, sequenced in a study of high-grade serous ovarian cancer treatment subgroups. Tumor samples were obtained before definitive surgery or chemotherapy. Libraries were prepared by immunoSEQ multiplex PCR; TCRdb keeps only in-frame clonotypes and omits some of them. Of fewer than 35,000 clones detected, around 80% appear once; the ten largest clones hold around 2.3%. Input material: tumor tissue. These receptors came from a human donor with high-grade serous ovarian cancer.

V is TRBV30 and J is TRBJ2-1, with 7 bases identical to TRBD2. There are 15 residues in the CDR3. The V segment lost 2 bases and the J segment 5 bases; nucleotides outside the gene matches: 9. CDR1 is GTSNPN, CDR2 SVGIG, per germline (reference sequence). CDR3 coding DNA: TGTGCCTGGAGTAGGCTGCTAGCGGCGAACAATGAGCAGTTCTTC. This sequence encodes CAWSRLLAANNEQFF.

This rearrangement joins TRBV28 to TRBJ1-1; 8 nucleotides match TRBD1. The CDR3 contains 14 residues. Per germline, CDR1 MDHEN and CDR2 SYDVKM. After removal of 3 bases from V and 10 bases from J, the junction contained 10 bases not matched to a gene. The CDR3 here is CASSFELYRGVAFF. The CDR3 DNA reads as TGTGCCAGCAGTTTTGAGTTATACAGGGGGGTAGCTTTCTTT.

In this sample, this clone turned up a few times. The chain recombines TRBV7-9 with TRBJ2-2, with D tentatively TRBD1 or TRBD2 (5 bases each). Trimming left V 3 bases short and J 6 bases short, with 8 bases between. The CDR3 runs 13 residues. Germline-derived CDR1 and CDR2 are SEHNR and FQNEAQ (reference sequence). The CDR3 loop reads CASSFGGSGELFF. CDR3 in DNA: TGTGCCAGCAGCTTTGGGGGTTCCGGGGAGCTGTTTTTT.

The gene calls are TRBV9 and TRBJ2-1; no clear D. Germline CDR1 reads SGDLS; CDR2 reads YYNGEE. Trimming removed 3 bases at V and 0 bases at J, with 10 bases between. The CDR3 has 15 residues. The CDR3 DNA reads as TGTGCCAGCAGCGCCAACACTCACTCCTACAATGAGCAGTTCTTC. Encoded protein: CASSANTHSYNEQFF.

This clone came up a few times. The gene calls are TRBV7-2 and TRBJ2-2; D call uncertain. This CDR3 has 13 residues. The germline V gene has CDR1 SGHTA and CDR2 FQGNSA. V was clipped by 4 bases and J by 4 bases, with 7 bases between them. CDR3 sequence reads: CASSSRSTGELFF. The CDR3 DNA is TGTGCCAGCAGCTCGAGGTCCACCGGGGAGCTGTTTTTT. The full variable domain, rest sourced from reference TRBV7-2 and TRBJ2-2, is GAGVSQSPSNKVTEKGKDVELRCDPISGHTALYWYRQSLGQGLEFLIYFQGNSAPDKSGLPSDRFSAERTGGSVSTLTIQRTQQEDSAVYLCASSSRSTGELFFGEGSRLTVL.

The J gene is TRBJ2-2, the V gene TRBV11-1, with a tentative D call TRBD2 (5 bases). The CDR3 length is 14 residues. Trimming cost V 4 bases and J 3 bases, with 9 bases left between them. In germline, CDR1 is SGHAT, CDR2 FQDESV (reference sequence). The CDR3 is CASSWARDTGELFF. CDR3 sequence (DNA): TGTGCCAGCAGCTGGGCGAGGGACACCGGGGAGCTGTTTTTT. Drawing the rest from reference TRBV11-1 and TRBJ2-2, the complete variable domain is EAEVAQSPRYKITEKSQAVAFWCDPISGHATLYWYRQILGQGPELLVQFQDESVVDDSQLPKDRFSAERLKGVDSTLKIQPAELGDSAMYLCASSWARDTGELFFGEGSRLTVL.

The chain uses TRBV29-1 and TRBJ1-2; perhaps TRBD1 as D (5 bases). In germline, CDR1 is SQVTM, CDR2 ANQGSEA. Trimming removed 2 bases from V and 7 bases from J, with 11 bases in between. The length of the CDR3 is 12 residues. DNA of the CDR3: TGCAGCGTTGAATCAGGGTCGGGTGGCTACACCTTC. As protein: CSVESGSGGYTF.

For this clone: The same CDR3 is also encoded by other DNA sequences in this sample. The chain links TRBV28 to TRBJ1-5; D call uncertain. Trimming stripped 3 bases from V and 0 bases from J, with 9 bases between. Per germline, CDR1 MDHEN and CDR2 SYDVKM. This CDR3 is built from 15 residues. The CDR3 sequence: CASSLRRNSNQPQHF. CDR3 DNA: TGTGCCAGCAGTTTGAGGCGGAATAGCAATCAGCCCCAGCATTTT.

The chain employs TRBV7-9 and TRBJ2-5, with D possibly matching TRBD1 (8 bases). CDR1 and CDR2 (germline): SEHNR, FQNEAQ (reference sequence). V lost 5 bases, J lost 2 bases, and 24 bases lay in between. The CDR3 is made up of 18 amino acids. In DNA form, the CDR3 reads TGTGCCAGCAGCACAGGGGGGATCGCGGGAGTTGGACAAGAGACCCAGTACTTC. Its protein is CASSTGGIAGVGQETQYF.

CDR3 loop: CASSDLGGEYGYTF. The CDR3 region has the DNA TGCGCCAGCAGCGACTTAGGGGGGGAATATGGCTACACCTTC. The chain recombines TRBV5-1 with TRBJ1-2, with TRBD1 as a possible D gene (6 bases). The CDR3 length is 14 residues. The germline CDR1 and CDR2 sequences are SGHRS and YFSETQ. V was trimmed by 4 bases and J by 5 bases, leaving 15 bases between them.

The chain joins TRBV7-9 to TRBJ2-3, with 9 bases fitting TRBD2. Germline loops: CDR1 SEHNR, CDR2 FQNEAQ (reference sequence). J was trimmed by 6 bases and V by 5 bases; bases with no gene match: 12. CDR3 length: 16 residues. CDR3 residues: CASSPPVAGAGDTQYF. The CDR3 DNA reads TGTGCCAGCAGCCCCCCGGTAGCGGGAGCTGGGGATACGCAGTATTTT.

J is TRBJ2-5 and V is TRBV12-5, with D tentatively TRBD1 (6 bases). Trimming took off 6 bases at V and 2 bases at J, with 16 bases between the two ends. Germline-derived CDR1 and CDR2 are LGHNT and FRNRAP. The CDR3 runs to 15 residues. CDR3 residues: CASGEGVLVQETQYF. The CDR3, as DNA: TGTGCTAGTGGAGAGGGGGTTCTGGTTCAAGAGACCCAGTACTTC.

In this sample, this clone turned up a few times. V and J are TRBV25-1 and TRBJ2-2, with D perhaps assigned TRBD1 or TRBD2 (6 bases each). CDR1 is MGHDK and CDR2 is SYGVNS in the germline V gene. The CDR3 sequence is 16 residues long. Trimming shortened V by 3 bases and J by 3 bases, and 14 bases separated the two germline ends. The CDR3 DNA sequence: TGTGCCAGCAGTGATAGGGGGGCTGACTACACCGGGGAGCTGTTTTTT. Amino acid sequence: CASSDRGADYTGELFF.

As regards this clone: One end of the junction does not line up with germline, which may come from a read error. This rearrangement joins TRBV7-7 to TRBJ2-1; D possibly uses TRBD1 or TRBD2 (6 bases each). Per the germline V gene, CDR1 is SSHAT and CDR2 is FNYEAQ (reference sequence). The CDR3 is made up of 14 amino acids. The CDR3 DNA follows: TGTGCTAGCAGCTTAGCGGACAGCTACAATGAGCAGTTCTTC. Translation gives CASSLADSYNEQFF.

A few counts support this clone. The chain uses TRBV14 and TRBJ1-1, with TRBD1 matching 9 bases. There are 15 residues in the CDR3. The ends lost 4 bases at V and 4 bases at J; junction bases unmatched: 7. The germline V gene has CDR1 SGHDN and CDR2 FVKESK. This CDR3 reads CASSRGTGRITEAFF. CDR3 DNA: TGTGCCAGCAGCCGGGGGACAGGGAGAATCACTGAAGCTTTCTTT.

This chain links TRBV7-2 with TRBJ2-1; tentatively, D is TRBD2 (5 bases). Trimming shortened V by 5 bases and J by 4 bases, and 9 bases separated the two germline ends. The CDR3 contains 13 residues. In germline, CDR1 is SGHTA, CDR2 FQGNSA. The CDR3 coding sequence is TGTGCCAGCAGCCAATCGGGGTACAATGAGCAGTTCTTC. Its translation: CASSQSGYNEQFF.

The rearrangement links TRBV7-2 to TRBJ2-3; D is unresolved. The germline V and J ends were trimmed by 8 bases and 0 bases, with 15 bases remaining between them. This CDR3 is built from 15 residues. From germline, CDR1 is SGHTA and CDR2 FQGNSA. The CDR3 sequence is CASRKAAFSTDTQYF. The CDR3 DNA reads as TGTGCCAGCCGAAAAGCCGCATTTAGCACAGATACGCAGTATTTT.

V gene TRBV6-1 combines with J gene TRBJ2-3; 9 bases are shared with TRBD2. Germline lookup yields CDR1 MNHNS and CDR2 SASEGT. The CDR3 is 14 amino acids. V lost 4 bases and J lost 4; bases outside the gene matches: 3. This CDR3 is CASSVLAGADTQYF. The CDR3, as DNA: TGTGCCAGCAGTGTTTTAGCGGGAGCAGATACGCAGTATTTT.

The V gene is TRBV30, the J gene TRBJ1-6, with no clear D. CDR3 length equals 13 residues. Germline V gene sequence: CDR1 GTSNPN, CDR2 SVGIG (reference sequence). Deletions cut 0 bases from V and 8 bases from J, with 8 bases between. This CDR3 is CAWSVISDSPLHF. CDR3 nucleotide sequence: TGTGCCTGGAGTGTAATTTCGGATTCACCCCTCCACTTT.

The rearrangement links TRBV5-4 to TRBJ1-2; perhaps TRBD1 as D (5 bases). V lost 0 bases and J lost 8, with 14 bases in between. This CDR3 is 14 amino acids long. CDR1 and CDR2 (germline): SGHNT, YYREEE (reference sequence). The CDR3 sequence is CASSLVGAARGYTF. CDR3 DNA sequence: TGTGCCAGCAGCTTGGTCGGGGCGGCGCGGGGCTACACCTTC. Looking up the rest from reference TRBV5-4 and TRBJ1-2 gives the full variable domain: ETGVTQSPTHLIKTRGQQVTLRCSSQSGHNTVSWYQQALGQGPQFIFQYYREEENGRGNFPPRFSGLQFPNYSSELNVNALELDDSALYLCASSLVGAARGYTFGSGTRLTVV.

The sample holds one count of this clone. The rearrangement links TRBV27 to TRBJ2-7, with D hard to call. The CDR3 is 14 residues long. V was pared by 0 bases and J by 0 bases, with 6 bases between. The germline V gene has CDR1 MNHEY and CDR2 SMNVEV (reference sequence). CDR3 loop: CASSLSSVSYEQYF. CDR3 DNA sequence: TGTGCCAGCAGTTTATCGTCAGTCTCCTACGAGCAGTACTTC.